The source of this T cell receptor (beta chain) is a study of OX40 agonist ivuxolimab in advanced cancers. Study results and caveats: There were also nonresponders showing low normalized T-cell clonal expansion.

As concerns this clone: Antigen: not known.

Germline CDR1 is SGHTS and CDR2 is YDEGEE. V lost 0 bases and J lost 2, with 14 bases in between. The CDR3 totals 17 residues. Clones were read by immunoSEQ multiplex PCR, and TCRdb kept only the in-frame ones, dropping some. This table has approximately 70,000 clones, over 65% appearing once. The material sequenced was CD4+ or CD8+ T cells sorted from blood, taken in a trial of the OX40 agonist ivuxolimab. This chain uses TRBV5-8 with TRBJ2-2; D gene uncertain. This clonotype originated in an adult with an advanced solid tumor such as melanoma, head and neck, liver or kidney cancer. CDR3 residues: CASSLEFDTRNTGELFF. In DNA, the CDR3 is TGTGCCAGCAGCTTGGAATTTGACACTCGAAACACCGGGGAGCTGTTTTTT.